Sequencing of this TCR beta chain was carried out in a study of T cell clonality in common variable immunodeficiency. Study-level findings and limits: Compared with controls, CVID subjects had fewer shared TCRbeta clones. Reportedly, TCR beta sequences from common variable immunodeficiency showed fewer deletions and N-nucleotide insertions. Repertoire-complication correlations in CVID were limited by patient heterogeneity. TCRbeta clonality was increased in CVID versus healthy controls.

Method: immunoSEQ multiplex PCR; TCRdb's copy keeps in-frame clones and lacks some. The data show about 34,000 clones, none appearing only once, with 0.95% held by the ten largest. Germline V gene data show CDR1 as DFQATT and CDR2 as SNEGSKA (reference sequence). This CDR3 has 11 residues. This clone was counted ten times or more. Its antigen is unidentified. A junction boundary mismatches the germline segment, possibly from a read error. With the read ending 3 residues before the CDR3 end, the germline J gene is used to fill in that end. Other nucleotide sequences in the sample specify the same CDR3. The chain joins TRBV20-1 to TRBJ2-5, with 7 bases aligning to TRBD1. The specimen sequenced was peripheral blood mononuclear cells. The TCR originated in a person aged 18 to 70 in good health. The CDR3 bases that were read are TGTAGTGGCTGGACAGGAGAGACC. Translating it yields CSGWTGET. The entire CDR3 is CSGWTGETQYF.